This T cell receptor (beta chain) is from a study of T cell responses to AZD1222 COVID-19 vaccine (dated by TCRdb to the early 2020s). Regarding the research as a whole: Because spike-specific TCR depth and breadth did not differ between the two schedules, AZD1222 recipients who got a second dose at roughly 4 weeks were pooled with those who got a second dose at roughly 12 weeks. TCR sequencing covered 233 trial participants: about 210 given two doses of AZD1222 and 26 given two doses of MenACWY control vaccine. Trial participants were enrolled by age into 18-55, 56-69 and 70-plus year subgroups, with around 150, 28 and 57 TCR-sequenced participants respectively.

The time point label for this specimen denotes: baseline before first vaccination. Vaccinee samples came from UK trials COV001 and COV002, including a single-blind randomized controlled phase 2/3 trial of AZD1222 (ChAdOx1 nCoV-19) in healthy adults. For TCRbeta chain sequencing, PBMC samples from trial participants were taken at day 0 and at day 28 after the second dose. Study-level results and caveats: Only five to seven AZD1222 recipients were SARS-CoV-2 seropositive at baseline, limiting conclusions about previously exposed vaccinees. Epitopes outside the regions mutated in the B.1.351 and B.1.1.7 variants were reportedly recognized by nearly half of the unique spike-specific TCRs. Most participants were white British and females outnumbered males, and the authors suggested that clonal diversity may have been underestimated. The vaccine-associated CD4 TCRs covered the entire spike protein, and the dominant responses fell in regions 160-218 and 743-854. In the small 56-69-year group, the increase in depth fell short of significance, most likely because of low power. A significant rise in spike-specific TCR breadth and depth was observed after two AZD1222 doses relative to day 0 and relative to MenACWY recipients. Because no samples from the day 14 peak response were available, repertoires could be characterized only after the peak T cell response.

V and J are truncated by 4 bases and 6 bases respectively, leaving an intervening sequence of 6 bases. The CDR3 numbers 11 residues from cysteine through phenylalanine. The DNA shown is the 33-base CDR3, in frame from base 1. The CDR1 and CDR2 encoded by the germline V gene are SNHLY and FYNNEI. This clone was recorded once. The specificity of this receptor is unknown. No clone much larger than this one lies a single base away; base qualities are absent. The CDR3 regions of human TCRbeta chains were subjected to immunosequencing. The authors' pipeline ran thus. TCRs in the repertoires were matched against a reference library of SARS-CoV-2-specific TCRs that had been generated with the MIRA antigen-specificity platform. Breadth was defined as the fraction of unique TCRs that were SARS-CoV-2-associated. Depth was defined as the fraction of total T cells that were SARS-CoV-2-associated. Using the MIRA data, every spike-specific TCR was mapped to the spike region that the TCR reacted to and assigned to either a CD4 or a CD8 class. Log10-transformed breadth and depth values were compared by one-way ANOVA with Sidak's multiple comparisons tests. Sourced from immuneACCESS, this table was stored by TCRdb with only in-frame sequences that have V and J called. A share of the clones is absent; for the studies checked, an unresolved V gene accounts for under half, and the remainder has no known explanation. Clonal size and the V and J genes are those of that table, whereas D and trimming came from the DNA. The sample has about 130,000 clones on record, approximately 85% of them singletons. Roughly 7.4% of the sample lies in the top ten.

The material sequenced was peripheral blood, taken on day 0 of AZD1222 vaccination. The sequence was obtained from an adult in good health. The chain uses TRBV2 and TRBJ1-1; the D gene is unclear. CDR3 region: CASSAPPEAFF. The DNA sequence is given as TGTGCCAGCAGTGCTCCTCCTGAAGCTTTCTTT.